This TCR beta chain appears in the sequencing data of a study of blood T cell repertoires in COVID-19. Looking at the study overall: Samples taken during acute and convalescent COVID-19 were collected in the United States, Italy and Spain. The cDNA or gDNA used as material had been derived from T cells, B-cell-depleted T cells, or PBMCs.

The germline CDR1 and CDR2 sequences are SGHKS and YYEKEE (reference sequence). V gave up 0 bases and J gave up 6 bases; unmatched junction bases: 3. The CDR3 runs to 13 residues. Original data processing: Cell counts per sample came from amplifying reference gene primers. Some clones are missing from TCRdb's copy, which holds only in-frame ones; the method was immunoSEQ multiplex PCR. D and trimming were read from the DNA, whereas the V and J calls and clone size are those reported in that table. This sample has about 51,000 clones, with roughly 90% found just once. This clonotype originated in a man aged 60-69 years with acute or convalescent COVID-19. This chain connects TRBV5-5 to TRBJ2-7, with 7 bases lining up with TRBD2. Sequencing was carried out using peripheral blood. CDR3 loop: CASSLGREVEQYF. The CDR3 nucleotides are TGTGCCAGCAGCTTGGGTCGGGAGGTCGAGCAGTACTTC.